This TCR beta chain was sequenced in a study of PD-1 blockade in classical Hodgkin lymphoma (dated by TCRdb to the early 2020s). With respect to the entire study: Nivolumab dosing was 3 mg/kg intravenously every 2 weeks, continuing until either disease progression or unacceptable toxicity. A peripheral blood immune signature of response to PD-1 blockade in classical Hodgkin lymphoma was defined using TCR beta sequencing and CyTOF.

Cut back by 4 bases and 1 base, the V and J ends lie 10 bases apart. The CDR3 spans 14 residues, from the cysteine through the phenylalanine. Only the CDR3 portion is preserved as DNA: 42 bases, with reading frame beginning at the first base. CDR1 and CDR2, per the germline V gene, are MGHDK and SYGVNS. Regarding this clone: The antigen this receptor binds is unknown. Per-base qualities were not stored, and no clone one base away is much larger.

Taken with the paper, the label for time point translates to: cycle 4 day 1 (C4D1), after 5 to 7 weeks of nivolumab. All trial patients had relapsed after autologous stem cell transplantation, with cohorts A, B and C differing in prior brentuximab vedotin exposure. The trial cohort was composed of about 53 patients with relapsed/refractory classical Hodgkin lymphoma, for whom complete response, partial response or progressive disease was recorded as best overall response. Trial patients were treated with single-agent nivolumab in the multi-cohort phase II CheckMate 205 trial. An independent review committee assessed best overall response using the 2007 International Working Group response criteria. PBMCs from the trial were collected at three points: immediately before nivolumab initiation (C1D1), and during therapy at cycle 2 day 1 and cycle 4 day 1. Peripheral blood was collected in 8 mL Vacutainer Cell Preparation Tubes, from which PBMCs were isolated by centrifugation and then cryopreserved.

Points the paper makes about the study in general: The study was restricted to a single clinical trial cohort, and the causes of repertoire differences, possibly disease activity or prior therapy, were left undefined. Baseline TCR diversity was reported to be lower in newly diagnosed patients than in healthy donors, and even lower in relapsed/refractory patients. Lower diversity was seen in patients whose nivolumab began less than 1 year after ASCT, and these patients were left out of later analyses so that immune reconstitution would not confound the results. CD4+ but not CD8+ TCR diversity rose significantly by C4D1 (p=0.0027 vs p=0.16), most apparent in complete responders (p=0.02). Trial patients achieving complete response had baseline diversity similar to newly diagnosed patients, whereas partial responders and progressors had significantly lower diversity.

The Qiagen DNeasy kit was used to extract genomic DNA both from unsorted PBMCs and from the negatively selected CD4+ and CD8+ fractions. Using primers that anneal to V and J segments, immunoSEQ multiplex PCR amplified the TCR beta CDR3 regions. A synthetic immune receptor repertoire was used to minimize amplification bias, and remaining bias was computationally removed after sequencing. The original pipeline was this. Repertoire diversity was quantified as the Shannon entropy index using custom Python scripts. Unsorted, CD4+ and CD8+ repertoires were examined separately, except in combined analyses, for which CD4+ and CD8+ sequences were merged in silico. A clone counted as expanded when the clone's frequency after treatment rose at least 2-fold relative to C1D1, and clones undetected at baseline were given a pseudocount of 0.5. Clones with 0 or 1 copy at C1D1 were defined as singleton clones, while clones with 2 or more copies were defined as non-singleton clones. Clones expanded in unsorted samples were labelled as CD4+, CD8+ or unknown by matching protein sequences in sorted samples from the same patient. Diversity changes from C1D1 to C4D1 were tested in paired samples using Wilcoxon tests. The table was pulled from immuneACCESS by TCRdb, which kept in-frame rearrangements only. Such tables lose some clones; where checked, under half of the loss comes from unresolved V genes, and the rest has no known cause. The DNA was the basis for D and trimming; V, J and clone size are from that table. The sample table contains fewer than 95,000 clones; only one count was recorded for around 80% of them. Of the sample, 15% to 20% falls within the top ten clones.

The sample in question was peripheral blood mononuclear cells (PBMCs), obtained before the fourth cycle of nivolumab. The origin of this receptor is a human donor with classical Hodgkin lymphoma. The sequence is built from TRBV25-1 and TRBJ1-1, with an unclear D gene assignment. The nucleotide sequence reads TGTGCCAGCAGTGGAGTGGGGAGGAACACTGAAGCTTTCTTT. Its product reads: CASSGVGRNTEAFF.